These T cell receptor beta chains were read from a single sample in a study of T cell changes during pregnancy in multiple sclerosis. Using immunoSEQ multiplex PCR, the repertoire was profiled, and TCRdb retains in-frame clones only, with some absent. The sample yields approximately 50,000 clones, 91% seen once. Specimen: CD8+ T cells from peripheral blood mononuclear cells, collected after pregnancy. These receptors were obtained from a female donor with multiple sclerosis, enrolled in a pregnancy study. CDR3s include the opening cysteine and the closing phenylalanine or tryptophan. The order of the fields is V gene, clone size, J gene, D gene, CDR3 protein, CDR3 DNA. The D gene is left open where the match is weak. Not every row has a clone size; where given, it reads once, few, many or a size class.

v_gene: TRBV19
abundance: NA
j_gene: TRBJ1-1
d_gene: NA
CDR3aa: CASSIGTGGVEAFF
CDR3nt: TGTGCCAGTAGTATAGGTACAGGAGGGGTTGAAGCTTTCTTT

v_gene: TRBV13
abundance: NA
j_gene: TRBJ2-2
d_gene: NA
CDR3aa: CASSLSLRIGELFF
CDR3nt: TGTGCCAGCAGCTTATCGCTACGTATCGGGGAGCTGTTTTTT

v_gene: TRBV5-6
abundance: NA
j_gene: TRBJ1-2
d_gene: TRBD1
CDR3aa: CASSSTGDDYGYTF
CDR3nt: TGTGCCAGCAGCTCAACAGGGGACGACTATGGCTACACCTTC

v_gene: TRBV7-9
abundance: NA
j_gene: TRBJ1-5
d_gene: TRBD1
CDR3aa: CASSSGDRVYDQPQHF
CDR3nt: TGTGCCAGCAGCTCCGGGGACAGGGTTTACGATCAGCCCCAGCATTTT

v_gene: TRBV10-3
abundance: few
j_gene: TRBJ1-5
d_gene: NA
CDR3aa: CAISESKQGPYQPQHF
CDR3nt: TGTGCCATCAGTGAGTCGAAGCAGGGGCCCTATCAGCCCCAGCATTTT

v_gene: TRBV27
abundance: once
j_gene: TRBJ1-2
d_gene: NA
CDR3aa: CASSYSAGNYGYTF
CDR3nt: TGTGCCAGCAGTTACTCGGCGGGAAACTATGGCTACACCTTC

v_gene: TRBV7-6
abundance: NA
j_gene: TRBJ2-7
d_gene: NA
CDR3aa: CASSPSLGANEQYF
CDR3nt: TGTGCCAGCAGCCCGTCCCTAGGGGCCAACGAGCAGTACTTC

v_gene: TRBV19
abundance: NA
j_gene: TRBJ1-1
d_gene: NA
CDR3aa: CASNQVMNTEAFF
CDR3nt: TGTGCCAGTAATCAGGTCATGAACACTGAAGCTTTCTTT

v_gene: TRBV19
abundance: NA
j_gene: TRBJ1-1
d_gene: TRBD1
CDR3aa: CASRVGQGEAFF
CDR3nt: TGTGCCAGTAGGGTAGGACAGGGGGAAGCTTTCTTT

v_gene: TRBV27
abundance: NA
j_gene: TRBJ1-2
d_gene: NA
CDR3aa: CASWGGNYGYTF
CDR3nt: TGTGCCAGCTGGGGGGGGAACTATGGCTACACCTTC

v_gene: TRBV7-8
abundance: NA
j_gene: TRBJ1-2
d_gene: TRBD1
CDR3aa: CASSLAPGTGGAPDYGYTF
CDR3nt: TGTGCCAGCAGCTTAGCCCCCGGGACAGGGGGCGCCCCGGACTATGGCTACACCTTC

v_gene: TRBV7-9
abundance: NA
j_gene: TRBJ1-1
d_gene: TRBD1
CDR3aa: CASRKRQGNTEAFF
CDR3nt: TGTGCCAGCAGAAAGAGACAGGGGAACACTGAAGCTTTCTTT

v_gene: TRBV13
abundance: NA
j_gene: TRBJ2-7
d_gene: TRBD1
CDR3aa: CASRGQGRGEQYF
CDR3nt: TGTGCCAGCAGGGGACAGGGTCGCGGCGAGCAGTACTTC

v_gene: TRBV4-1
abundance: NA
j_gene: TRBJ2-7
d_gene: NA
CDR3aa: CASSQEEAGTYEQYF
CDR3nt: TGCGCCAGCAGCCAAGAAGAGGCGGGGACCTACGAGCAGTACTTC

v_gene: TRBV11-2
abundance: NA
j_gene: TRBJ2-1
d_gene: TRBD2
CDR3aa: CASSPGLAAGNEQFF
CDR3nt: TGTGCCAGCAGCCCGGGACTAGCCGCGGGCAATGAGCAGTTCTTC

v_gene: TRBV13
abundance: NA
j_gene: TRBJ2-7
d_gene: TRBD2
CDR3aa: CASSLGLAGGSYEQYF
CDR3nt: TGTGCCAGCAGCTTAGGGCTAGCGGGGGGCTCCTACGAGCAGTACTTC

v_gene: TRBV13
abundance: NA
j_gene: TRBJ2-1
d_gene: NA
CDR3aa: CASRGSYNEQFF
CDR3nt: TGTGCCAGCCGCGGTTCCTACAATGAGCAGTTCTTC

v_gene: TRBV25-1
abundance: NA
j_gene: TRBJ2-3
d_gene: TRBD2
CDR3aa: CASSEYQRGNTDTQYF
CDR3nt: TGTGCCAGCAGTGAATATCAGCGGGGGAACACAGATACGCAGTATTTT

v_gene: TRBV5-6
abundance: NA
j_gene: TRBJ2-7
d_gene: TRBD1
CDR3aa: CASSLIQGALEQYF
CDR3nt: TGTGCCAGCAGCTTGATACAGGGGGCTTTAGAACAGTACTTC

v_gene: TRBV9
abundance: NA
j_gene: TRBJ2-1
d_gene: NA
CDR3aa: CASSEGGQIIYNEQFF
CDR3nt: TGTGCCAGCAGCGAGGGGGGACAGATAATTTACAATGAGCAGTTCTTC

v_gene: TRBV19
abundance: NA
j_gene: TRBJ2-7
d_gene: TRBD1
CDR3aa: CASIQTGGNYEQYF
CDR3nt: TGTGCCAGTATTCAGACAGGGGGAAACTACGAGCAGTACTTC

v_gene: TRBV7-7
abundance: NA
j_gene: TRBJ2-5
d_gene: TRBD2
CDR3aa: CASSLASGGAIGETQYF
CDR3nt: TGTGCTAGCAGCTTAGCTAGCGGGGGGGCCATCGGAGAGACCCAGTACTTC

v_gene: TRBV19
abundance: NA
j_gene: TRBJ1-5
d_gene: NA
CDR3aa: CASRPGLQAPQHF
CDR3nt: TGTGCCAGTCGACCGGGACTCCAGGCGCCCCAGCATTTT

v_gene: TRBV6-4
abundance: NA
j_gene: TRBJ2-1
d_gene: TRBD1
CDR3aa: CASRGDREVDEQFF
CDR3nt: TGTGCCAGCAGAGGGGACAGGGAAGTAGATGAGCAGTTCTTC

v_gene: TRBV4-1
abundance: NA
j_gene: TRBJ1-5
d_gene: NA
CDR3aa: CASSQGAGNQPQHF
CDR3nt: TGCGCCAGCAGCCAAGGAGCAGGGAATCAGCCCCAGCATTTT

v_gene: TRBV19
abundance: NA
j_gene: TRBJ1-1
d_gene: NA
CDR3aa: CASSHRANTEAFF
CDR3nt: TGTGCCAGTAGCCACAGGGCTAACACTGAAGCTTTCTTT

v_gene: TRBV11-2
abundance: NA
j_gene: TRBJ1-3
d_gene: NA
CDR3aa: CASRDSSSGNTIYF
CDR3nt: TGTGCCAGCAGAGATTCCAGCTCTGGAAACACCATATATTTT

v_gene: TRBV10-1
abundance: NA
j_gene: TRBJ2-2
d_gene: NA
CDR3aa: CASSSGVNTGELFF
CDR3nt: TGCGCCAGCAGTTCAGGGGTGAACACCGGGGAGCTGTTTTTT

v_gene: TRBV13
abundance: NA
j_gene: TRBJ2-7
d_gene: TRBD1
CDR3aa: CASSLVLQGVHEQYF
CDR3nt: TGTGCCAGCAGCTTAGTCCTACAGGGGGTCCACGAGCAGTACTTC

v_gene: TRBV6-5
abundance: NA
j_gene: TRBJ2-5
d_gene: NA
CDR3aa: CASRWGGAAQETQYF
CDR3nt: TGTGCCAGCAGATGGGGGGGGGCTGCTCAAGAGACCCAGTACTTC

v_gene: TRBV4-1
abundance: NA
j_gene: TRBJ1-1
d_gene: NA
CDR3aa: CASSQRGRTTEAFF
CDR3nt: TGCGCCAGCAGCCAACGGGGAAGGACCACTGAAGCTTTCTTT

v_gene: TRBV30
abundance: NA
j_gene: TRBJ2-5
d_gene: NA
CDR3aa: CAWSVDGGAIFETQYF
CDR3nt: TGTGCCTGGAGTGTAGATGGGGGCGCAATATTTGAGACCCAGTACTTC

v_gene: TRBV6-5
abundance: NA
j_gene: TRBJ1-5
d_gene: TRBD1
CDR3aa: CASSPDRHDQPQHF
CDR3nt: TGTGCCAGCAGTCCGGACAGGCATGATCAGCCCCAGCATTTT

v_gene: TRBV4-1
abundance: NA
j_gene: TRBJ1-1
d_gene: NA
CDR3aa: CASSQAGGETEAFF
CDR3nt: TGCGCCAGCAGCCAAGCGGGGGGAGAGACTGAAGCTTTCTTT

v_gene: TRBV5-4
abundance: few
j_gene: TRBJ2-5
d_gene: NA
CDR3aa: CASSYELYQETQYF
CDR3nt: TGTGCCAGCAGCTACGAACTGTACCAAGAGACCCAGTACTTC

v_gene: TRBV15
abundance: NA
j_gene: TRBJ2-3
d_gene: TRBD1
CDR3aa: CATSPRGSGTDTQYF
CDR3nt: TGTGCCACCTCACCCAGGGGGAGTGGCACAGATACGCAGTATTTT

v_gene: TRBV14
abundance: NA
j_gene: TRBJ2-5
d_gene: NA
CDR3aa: CASSQFRGYEETQYF
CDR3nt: TGTGCCAGCAGCCAATTTAGGGGGTACGAAGAGACCCAGTACTTC

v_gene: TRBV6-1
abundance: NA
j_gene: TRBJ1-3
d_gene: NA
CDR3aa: CASSEAASSGNTIYF
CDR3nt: TGTGCCAGCAGTGAAGCGGCCAGCTCTGGAAACACCATATATTTT

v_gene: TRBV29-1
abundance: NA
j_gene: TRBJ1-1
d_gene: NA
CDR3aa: CSVGGQGVTEAFF
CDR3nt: TGCAGCGTTGGGGGGCAGGGAGTAACTGAAGCTTTCTTT

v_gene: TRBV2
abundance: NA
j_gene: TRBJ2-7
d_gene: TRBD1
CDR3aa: CATILGGPGQGDEQYF
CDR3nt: TGTGCCACCATATTGGGGGGACCGGGACAGGGTGACGAGCAGTACTTC

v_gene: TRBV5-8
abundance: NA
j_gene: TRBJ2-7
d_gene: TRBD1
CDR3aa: CASSLSTGQGIGEQYF
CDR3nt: TGTGCCAGCAGCTTGAGTACGGGACAGGGGATCGGCGAGCAGTACTTC

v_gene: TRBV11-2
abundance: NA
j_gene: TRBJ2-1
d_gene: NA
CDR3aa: CASSLFDSGQFF
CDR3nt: TGTGCCAGCAGCTTATTTGATAGTGGGCAGTTCTTC